Given below is one T cell receptor (beta chain) in context. What antigen it recognizes has not been identified. Base qualities were left out, and no much larger clone turns up one base away. These data are taken from a study of T cells in Graves' hyperthyroidism and ophthalmopathy (dated by TCRdb to between 2019 and 2020). Notes on the research overall: Peripheral blood was collected at initial diagnosis, before any treatment. To identify TCR V-J signatures that set the groups apart, the researchers used a discovery cohort of more than 95 patients, made up of 40 to 45 with Graves' ophthalmopathy and about 60 with stable Graves' hyperthyroidism. An independent validation cohort of about 20 hyperthyroidism patients and 17 patients who later progressed to ophthalmopathy tested prospective prediction of ophthalmopathy. The roughly 91 discovery patients were randomly divided into training and test sets at a 7:3 ratio. In addition, the study compared T-cell repertoires in thyroid tissue and in blood from several Graves' hyperthyroidism patients. After blood sampling, hyperthyroidism patients were treated with methimazole at a starting dose of 30 mg daily, and ophthalmopathy patients were treated with high-dose intravenous methylprednisolone. The paper reports TCR Vbeta CDR3 sequencing of over 130 peripheral blood samples: approximately 43 ophthalmopathy, some 80 hyperthyroidism and 17 progressor patients. Study-level results and caveats: No statistical method was used to set the sample size in advance, and investigators knew the group allocation. In validation, the model predicted progression to ophthalmopathy a median of about 5.9 months before onset, with roughly 71% sensitivity and around 76% specificity. Most expanded thyroid clonotypes (frequency above 0.001) were also found in blood, which suggests that blood repertoires may mirror thyroid immune responses. A 13 V-J signature model separated ophthalmopathy from stable hyperthyroidism, with around 90% sensitivity and 81.08% specificity in cross-validation and 80%/75% in testing.

The TCR beta CDR3 regions were amplified from RNA transcripts. The first round of RT-PCR for the TCR CDR3 was performed with the HTBI primer set and the Qiagen OneStep RT-PCR kit. A second multiplex PCR round built the libraries, followed by size selection and purification. Paired-end sequencing of the libraries was performed with 100 bp reads on an Illumina HiSeq2000. On the authors' methods: SOAPnuke was used to process the raw data, with reads discarded if the reads contained adapters or uncalled bases, had a mean Phred below 15, or lacked an exact constant-primer or identifier match. COPE v1.2.5 was used to merge high-quality paired reads, and clonotypes were defined as unique nucleotide sequences. MiTCR v1.1 was used to align the clonotypes against IMGT TRBV, TRBD and TRBJ reference segments. Only V-J combinations with frequency above 0.0001, covering 99% to 99.2% of repertoires, were analysed. The TCS score was defined as F50 (clonal expansion) divided by E x V (chaos), with BLOSUM62-based TCRdist calculated between CDR3 peptides within each V-J. Welch's t-statistics and random forest reduced approximately 520 V-J features to under 15, which were used in a naive Bayes classifier (R e1071). In-frame beta chains were kept once TCRdb had trimmed the public reads at Q25 with fastp and called clones with MiXCR. Every distinct CDR3 protein forms one entry, paired with its most common genes and DNA. These V and J calls originate from TCRdb's pipeline instead of the authors' own analysis. The sample table shows more than 300,000 distinct CDR3 sequences, and 18% are seen once. The leading ten clones occupy about 38% of the sample.

In the ophthalmopathy patients, disease was moderately to severely active, with a Clinical Activity Score of 3 or more, a NOSPECS grade of 4 or more, and a duration of less than 3 months. Patients with uncontrolled infections, other autoimmune diseases, pregnancy or lactation were excluded. Diagnoses were established on the basis of clinical symptoms, serum thyroxine and TRAb, thyroid ultrasound, and orbital computed tomography. PBMCs were isolated from more than 8 ml of fresh peripheral blood by Ficoll-Paque density gradient centrifugation. Total RNA was extracted using Trizol reagent, and RNA quality was assessed on an Agilent 2100 Bioanalyzer. Reading the germline V gene (reference sequence) gives CDR1 LNHDA and CDR2 SQIVND. The CDR3 measures 14 amino acids from cysteine to phenylalanine. The CDR3 DNA has 42 bases and is translated from base 1. V lost 1 base and J lost 4 bases; the stretch between them is 10 bases long.

The chain joins TRBV19 to TRBJ1-1; the D gene cannot be named for sure. The sequence was collected from a man between 18 and 35 years old with Graves' ophthalmopathy. The specimen sequenced was blood. The CDR3 reads as follows: CASSIGGVSTEAFF. The nucleotide sequence reads as follows: TGTGCCAGTAGTATAGGTGGAGTTAGCACTGAAGCTTTCTTT.